Sequencing of this T cell receptor beta chain was carried out in a study of blood T cells in healthy people across ages. The second PCR ran roughly 6 to 11 cycles with a sample-barcoded 5' primer and J-beta primers. TCRdb processed the 5' RACE reads anew with MiXCR; each CDR3 protein has one entry. This table has hundreds of thousands of distinct CDR3 sequences, approximately 53% appearing once. V was trimmed by 5 bases and J by 8 bases, leaving 19 bases between them. This CDR3 contains 15 residues. Germline values: CDR1 LGHDT, CDR2 YNNKEL (reference sequence). The V gene is TRBV3-1, the J gene TRBJ2-1, with D perhaps matching TRBD1 (6 bases). The source material was blood. This clonotype was obtained from a man aged 35 to 55 in good health. CDR3 bases: TGTGCCAGCAGCTCACAGGGTCCGGGTGGCGATGAGCAGTTCTTC. It is translated as CASSSQGPGGDEQFF.